The 28 T cell receptor beta chains below all came from one sample that was sequenced in a study of patients and donors after allogeneic stem cell transplantation (dated by TCRdb to between 2020 and 2021). The library was prepared using RT-PCR. Sequenced on a NextSeq 550. The public reads were reanalyzed by TCRdb: fastp trimming at Q25, MiXCR alignment, in-frame beta chains only. Each entry merges the rows of one CDR3 protein and shows their most common DNA and genes. Here the sample has about 28,000 distinct CDR3 sequences; 6.8% occur a single time. Jointly, the top ten make up approximately 35% of the sample. The specimen sequenced was blood, either unsorted or a sorted T cell fraction (not recorded which). Receptors were obtained from a human donor who was either an allogeneic HSCT recipient or a stem cell or donor lymphocyte infusion donor (not recorded which). It is not recorded whose cells these are; they may come from a transplant donor.

In this sample, this clonotype turned up many times. The chain is built from TRBV29-1 and TRBJ2-1; 16 positions agree with TRBD2. The ends lost 6 bases at V and 3 bases at J; junction bases unmatched: 8. Germline CDR1 and CDR2: SQVTM and ANQGSEA. This CDR3 comprises 17 residues. The CDR3 region has the DNA TGCAGCGTCGCGGGACTAGCGGGAGGGGGCCTCTACAATGAGCAGTTCTTC. Amino acid sequence: CSVAGLAGGGLYNEQFF.

The sample holds many counts of this clonotype. V gene TRBV20-1 combines with J gene TRBJ1-4; TRBD1 might be the D (6 bases). The V gene's germline CDR1 is DFQATT and CDR2 SNEGSKA (reference sequence). The CDR3 loop spans 15 amino acids. V was pared by 3 bases and J by 1 base, with 12 bases between. The CDR3 sequence: CSARDHRVTNEKLFF. The CDR3 DNA follows: TGCAGTGCTAGGGACCACAGGGTAACTAATGAAAAACTGTTTTTT.

This clonotype was counted a few times. This sequence joins TRBV24-1 and TRBJ2-3; D is uncertain. V lost 7 bases, J lost 0 bases, and 7 bases lay in between. CDR1 is KGHDR and CDR2 is SFDVKD in the germline V gene. The CDR3 has 13 residues. As DNA, the CDR3 is TGTGCCACCAGGGGCCGGAGCACAGATACGCAGTATTTT. Residues: CATRGRSTDTQYF.

This clonotype was found many times. This chain connects TRBV19 to TRBJ2-2; 10 bases are a match to TRBD2. V gave up 6 bases and J gave up 7 bases; unmatched junction bases: 5. Germline V CDR1 and CDR2: LNHDA, SQIVND (reference sequence). The CDR3 has 14 residues. Here the CDR3 DNA reads TGTGCCAGTAGAACTAGCGGGATGAGCGGGGAGCTGTTTTTT. Its protein is CASRTSGMSGELFF.

This clonotype was seen at least ten times. This sequence joins TRBV29-1 and TRBJ1-2; 12 bases map to TRBD1. Germline CDR1 is SQVTM and CDR2 is ANQGSEA. This CDR3 has 14 amino acids. The junction had 3 bases not matched to a gene; V was cut back by 4 bases and J by 3 bases. The CDR3 coding sequence is TGCAGCGTTGCCGGGACAGGGGGCGACTATGGCTACACCTTC. Encoded protein: CSVAGTGGDYGYTF.

Many counts were recorded for this clonotype. V and J are TRBV7-9 and TRBJ1-1, with TRBD1 as a possible D gene (5 bases). The CDR3 loop spans 12 amino acids. The V gene lost 4 bases and the J gene lost 6 bases, with 9 bases spanning the gap. Germline loops: CDR1 SEHNR, CDR2 FQNEAQ (reference sequence). This CDR3 is CASSSAGPEAFF. The CDR3 region has the DNA TGTGCCAGCAGCTCGGCAGGGCCTGAAGCTTTCTTT.

At least ten counts were recorded for this clonotype. The junction and the germline gene differ at one end; a read error may be behind it. The chain couples TRBV27 to TRBJ2-5; TRBD1 aligns across 9 bases. Germline loops: CDR1 MNHEY, CDR2 SMNVEV (reference sequence). CDR3 length: 15 residues. This chain's CDR3 is CASGFRTGALETQYF. The CDR3 DNA reads as TGTGCCAGCGGTTTCCGGACAGGGGCCCTAGAGACCCAGTACTTC.

This clonotype has just a few counts. CDR3 in DNA: TGTGCCAGCAGCCTTACCTACAATGAGCAGTTCTTC. Protein product: CASSLTYNEQFF. The chain joins TRBV14 to TRBJ2-1; D not certain. Deletions cut 4 bases from V and 2 bases from J, with 3 bases between. CDR3 length: 12 residues. The germline V gene encodes CDR1 SGHDN and CDR2 FVKESK.

This clonotype was observed many times. The chain carries TRBV7-9 and TRBJ2-1; possible D gene TRBD2, 5 bases. Germline V gene data show CDR1 as SEHNR and CDR2 as FQNEAQ (reference sequence). CDR3 size: 15 residues. Trimming left V 8 bases short and J 4 bases short, with 18 bases between. CDR3 DNA sequence: TGTGCCAGCCTCGGAGGAGCTACTACATACAATGAGCAGTTCTTC. Encoded protein: CASLGGATTYNEQFF.

This clonotype was seen a handful of times. The chain combines TRBV20-1 with TRBJ2-7; 10 nucleotides align to TRBD2. The CDR3 length is 14 residues. Looked up from germline, CDR1 is DFQATT and CDR2 is SNEGSKA (reference sequence). V shed 3 bases and J 3 bases; nucleotides not matched to a gene: 5. CDR3 nucleotide sequence: TGCAGTGCTAGTAGGACTAGCGGTAGCTACGAGCAGTACTTC. It specifies CSASRTSGSYEQYF.

This clonotype was seen repeatedly, ten times or more. The chain recombines TRBV5-1 with TRBJ2-7, with a tentative D call TRBD2 (5 bases). The CDR3 totals 16 residues. Per germline, CDR1 SGHRS and CDR2 YFSETQ. V lost 0 bases, J lost 0 bases, and 13 bases lay in between. For the CDR3, the DNA is TGCGCCAGCAGCTTGGCAACTAGGCCCAGCTCCTACGAGCAGTACTTC. Protein: CASSLATRPSSYEQYF.

This clonotype turned up a few times. The V and J genes are TRBV10-3 and TRBJ1-2, with D unresolved. Germline values: CDR1 ENHRY, CDR2 SYGVKD. There are 14 residues in the CDR3. Trimming stripped 4 bases from V and 0 bases from J, with 9 bases between. Written as DNA, the CDR3 is TGTGCCATCAGTGCCTCGGCAGCTAACTATGGCTACACCTTC. Its translation: CAISASAANYGYTF.

The genes are TRBV6-5 and TRBJ2-7; no firm D call. The CDR3 is 13 amino acids. Looked up from germline, CDR1 is MNHEY and CDR2 is SVGAGI. V shed 2 bases and J shed 5 bases, with 10 bases lying between them. CDR3 protein: CASSYRDTHEQYF. The CDR3 region has the DNA TGTGCCAGCAGTTACAGAGACACCCACGAGCAGTACTTC.

The chain joins TRBV2 to TRBJ2-1; D unclear. In germline, CDR1 is SNHLY, CDR2 FYNNEI. V gave up 0 bases and J gave up 4 bases, with 1 base separating them. The length of the CDR3 is 12 residues. The DNA for the CDR3 is TGTGCCAGCAGTGAAGCGTACAATGAGCAGTTCTTC. Amino acids: CASSEAYNEQFF.

This clonotype was detected only a few times. V usage is TRBV28 and J usage is TRBJ2-1; D may be TRBD2 (7 bases). The V and J ends lost 1 base and 3 bases respectively, with 16 bases between them. The CDR3 is 17 amino acids. The V gene's germline CDR1 is MDHEN and CDR2 SYDVKM. Here the CDR3 reads CASSLSTWGGFYNEQFF. As DNA, the CDR3 is TGTGCCAGCAGTTTATCCACCTGGGGGGGCTTCTACAATGAGCAGTTCTTC.

The genes are TRBV6-2 or TRBV6-3 and TRBJ2-5; 7 nucleotides match TRBD1. J was trimmed by 3 bases and V by 2 bases; bases with no gene match: 9. Germline CDR1 MNHEY, CDR2 SVGEGT. The CDR3 has 16 amino acids. This chain's CDR3 is CASSYPDRETEETQYF. CDR3 DNA: TGTGCCAGCAGTTACCCCGACAGGGAGACCGAAGAGACCCAGTACTTC.

The chain links TRBV4-3 to TRBJ2-7; 9 bases fit TRBD2. The CDR3 runs to 18 residues. Germline values: CDR1 LGHNA, CDR2 YSLEER. The V gene end was trimmed by 0 bases and the J gene end by 0 bases; junction bases not matched to a gene: 9. For the CDR3, the DNA is TGCGCCAGCAGCCAAGAAATTGGGCGGGGACTAGCCTCCTACGAGCAGTACTTC. Translating it yields CASSQEIGRGLASYEQYF.

This clonotype was observed at least ten times. This chain joins TRBV2 and TRBJ2-2; no firm D call. Germline values: CDR1 SNHLY, CDR2 FYNNEI. The CDR3 consists of 15 residues. V was shortened by 6 bases and J by 1 base, with 12 bases between the two germline ends. CDR3: CASSAGPENTGELFF. CDR3 coding DNA: TGTGCCAGCAGCGCAGGACCAGAGAACACCGGGGAGCTGTTTTTT.

There are many counts of this clonotype. The chain links TRBV12-3 or TRBV12-4 to TRBJ1-2, with D perhaps matching TRBD1 (5 bases). Trimming shortened V by 3 bases and J by 5 bases, and 16 bases separated the two germline ends. The CDR3 is made up of 15 amino acids. The CDR3 spells CASSFQEPGGYGYTF. CDR3 DNA: TGTGCCAGCAGTTTCCAGGAGCCCGGGGGGTATGGCTACACCTTC.

This clonotype was seen many times. The chain joins TRBV6-5 to TRBJ1-6; D may be TRBD1 (5 bases). Germline CDR1 and CDR2: MNHEY and SVGAGI. The CDR3 contains 12 residues. V lost 6 bases and J lost 9, with 9 bases in between. For the CDR3, the DNA is TGTGCCAGCAGGGGGGTTCTTTCACCCCTCCACTTT. It encodes CASRGVLSPLHF.

Here the CDR3 reads CASSPRILNEQFF. The CDR3 nucleotides are TGTGCCAGCAGCCCCCGGATCCTCAATGAGCAGTTCTTC. The chain carries TRBV7-9 and TRBJ2-1; no clear D gene. Trimming pared 5 bases from V and 6 bases from J, leaving 11 bases between. The CDR3 consists of 13 residues. Germline loops: CDR1 SEHNR, CDR2 FQNEAQ (reference sequence).

This clonotype was observed many times. The rearrangement uses TRBV28 and TRBJ1-1; the D is unclear. CDR1 and CDR2 from the germline V gene are MDHEN and SYDVKM. The CDR3 runs to 16 residues. The ends were cut back, 7 bases at V and 3 bases at J, with 21 bases in the middle. For the CDR3, the DNA is TGTGCCAGCAATTCGCCCCGCGGGTTAGTTGACACTGAAGCTTTCTTT. As protein: CASNSPRGLVDTEAFF.

This clonotype was picked up many times. This chain uses TRBV7-9 with TRBJ1-1; D gene unclear. Trimming shortened V by 3 bases and J by 2 bases, and 10 bases separated the two germline ends. Germline V gene data show CDR1 as SEHNR and CDR2 as FQNEAQ (reference sequence). CDR3 size: 14 residues. DNA for the CDR3: TGTGCCAGCAGCTTCGCAGCCACTAACACTGAAGCTTTCTTT. Translated, it gives CASSFAATNTEAFF.

V usage is TRBV18 and J usage is TRBJ2-7, with a possible D match to TRBD1 (6 bases). Trimming removed 1 base from V and 6 bases from J, with 16 bases in between. Germline V gene data show CDR1 as KGHSH and CDR2 as LQKENI. The CDR3 loop spans 15 amino acids. The CDR3 loop reads CASSPQRQAKSEQYF. CDR3 nucleotides: TGTGCCAGCTCACCACAACGACAGGCTAAGAGCGAGCAGTACTTC.

This clonotype was found many times. The CDR3 protein is CSARSGLGLNEQFF. The CDR3 DNA is TGCAGTGCTAGAAGTGGACTAGGTCTCAATGAGCAGTTCTTC. This chain uses TRBV20-1 with TRBJ2-1; 7 bases fit TRBD2. The V gene end was trimmed by 2 bases and the J gene end by 6 bases; junction bases not matched to a gene: 7. Germline V CDR1 and CDR2: DFQATT, SNEGSKA (reference sequence). This CDR3 comprises 14 residues.

This clonotype came up many times. This sequence joins TRBV5-1 and TRBJ2-7; TRBD1 agrees at 9 bases. Germline V lookup: CDR1 SGHRS, CDR2 YFSETQ. The length of the CDR3 is 15 residues. V was pared by 0 bases and J by 6 bases, with 7 bases of the junction left unmatched. The CDR3 bases are TGCGCCAGCAGCTTGGTCGGGACAGGGAGGACCGAGCAGTACTTC. This translates into CASSLVGTGRTEQYF.

This clonotype has only a few counts. The V call is TRBV11-2, the J call TRBJ2-5; 8 nucleotides agree with TRBD1. The length of the CDR3 is 15 residues. Trimming removed 3 bases from V and 2 bases from J; junction bases left unmatched: 5. CDR1 and CDR2 (germline): SGHAT, FQNNGV. In DNA form, the CDR3 reads TGTGCCAGCAGCTTCCGGGACAGGAGGCAAGAGACCCAGTACTTC. Amino acid sequence: CASSFRDRRQETQYF.

This clonotype has ten or more counts. The chain combines TRBV9 with TRBJ1-1; 7 nucleotides agree with TRBD1. CDR1 SGDLS and CDR2 YYNGEE come from the germline V gene. V shed 0 bases and J 7 bases; nucleotides not matched to a gene: 6. The CDR3 loop spans 14 amino acids. The CDR3 is CASSVGQGANEAFF. The CDR3 DNA reads TGTGCCAGCAGCGTAGGACAGGGTGCGAATGAAGCTTTCTTT.